This TCR beta chain was captured by sequencing in a study of shared clonotypes between healthy human individuals. Naive CD8 cells lacked CD45RO and underwent positive selection for CCR7, leaving out terminally differentiated effector memory CD45RA+ cells. Every one of the donors was a Caucasian adult that lived in Nashville, Tennessee. Sequencing was performed with immunoSEQ multiplex PCR; in TCRdb, only in-frame clones are kept and a portion is missing. The sample contains about 2.1 million clones, approximately 94% of which appear only once. The CDR3 totals 14 residues. Germline loops: CDR1 SGDLS, CDR2 YYNGEE. Losses at the gene ends were 0 bases for V and 7 bases for J; bases not matched to a gene: 5.

The chain links TRBV9 to TRBJ2-5; 8 positions match TRBD2. The sequenced sample consisted of naive CD8+ T cells from PBMCs. The TCR comes from a man between 18 and 29 years old in good health. Some clones in this sample may be carry-over from other donors' samples. CDR3 protein: CASSVGLAGPTQYF. The DNA for the CDR3 is TGTGCCAGCAGCGTAGGGCTAGCGGGCCCGACCCAGTACTTC. The variable domain in full, completed from reference TRBV9 and TRBJ2-5, reads DSGVTQTPKHLITATGQRVTLRCSPRSGDLSVYWYQQSLDQGLQFLIQYYNGEERAKGNILERFSAQQFPDLHSELNLSSLELGDSALYFCASSVGLAGPTQYFGPGTRLLVL.